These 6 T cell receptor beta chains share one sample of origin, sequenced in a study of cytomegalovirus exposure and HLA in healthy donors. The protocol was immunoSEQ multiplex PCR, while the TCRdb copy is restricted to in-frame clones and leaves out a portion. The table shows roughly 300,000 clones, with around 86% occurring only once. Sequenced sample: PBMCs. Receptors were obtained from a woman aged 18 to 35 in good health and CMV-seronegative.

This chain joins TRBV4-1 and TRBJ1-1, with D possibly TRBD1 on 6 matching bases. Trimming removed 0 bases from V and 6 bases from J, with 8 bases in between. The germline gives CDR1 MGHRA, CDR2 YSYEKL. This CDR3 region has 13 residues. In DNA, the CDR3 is TGCGCCAGCAGCCAAGAAGGGGGTGCTGAAGCTTTCTTT. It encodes CASSQEGGAEAFF.

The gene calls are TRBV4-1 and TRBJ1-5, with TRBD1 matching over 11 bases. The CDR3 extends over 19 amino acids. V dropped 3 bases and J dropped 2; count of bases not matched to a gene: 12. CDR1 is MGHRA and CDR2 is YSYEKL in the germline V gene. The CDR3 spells CASSHGPGQGGSGNQPQHF. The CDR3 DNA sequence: TGCGCCAGCAGCCACGGACCGGGACAGGGGGGATCGGGCAATCAGCCCCAGCATTTT.

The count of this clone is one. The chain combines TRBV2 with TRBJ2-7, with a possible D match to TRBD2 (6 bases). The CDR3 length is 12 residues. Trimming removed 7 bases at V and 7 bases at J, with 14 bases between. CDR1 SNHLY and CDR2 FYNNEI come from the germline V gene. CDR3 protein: CASNRLGLEQYF. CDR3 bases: TGTGCCAGCAACAGACTAGGTTTGGAGCAGTACTTC.

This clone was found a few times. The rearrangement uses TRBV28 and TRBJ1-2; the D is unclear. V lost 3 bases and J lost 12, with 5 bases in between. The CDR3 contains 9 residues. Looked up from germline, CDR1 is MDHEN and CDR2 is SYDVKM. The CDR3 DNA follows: TGTGCCAGCAGTTTTGAGGACACCTTC. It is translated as CASSFEDTF.

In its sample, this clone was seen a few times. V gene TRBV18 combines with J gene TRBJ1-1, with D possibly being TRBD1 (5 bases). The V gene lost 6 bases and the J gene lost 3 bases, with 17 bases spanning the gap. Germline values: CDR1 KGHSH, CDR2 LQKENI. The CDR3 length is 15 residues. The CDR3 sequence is CASSPRAGGYTEAFF. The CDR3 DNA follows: TGTGCCAGCTCCCCCCGGGCCGGGGGATACACTGAAGCTTTCTTT.

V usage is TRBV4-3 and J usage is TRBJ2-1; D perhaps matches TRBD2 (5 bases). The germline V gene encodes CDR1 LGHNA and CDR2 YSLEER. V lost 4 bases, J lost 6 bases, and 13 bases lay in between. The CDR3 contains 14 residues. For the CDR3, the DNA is TGCGCCAGCAGCCGCTGGACTTCTAGCAATGAGCAGTTCTTC. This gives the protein CASSRWTSSNEQFF.